A single sample gave rise to the 4 T cell receptor beta chains below, sequenced in a study of blood T cells in healthy people across ages. With a J-beta primer mix and a sample-barcoded 5' primer, a second PCR ran roughly 6 to 11 cycles. Via MiXCR, TCRdb re-called the 5' RACE reads, giving one row per CDR3 protein. The sample consists of 1.5 million to 2 million distinct CDR3 sequences, about 30% of them appearing once. The sequenced material came from blood. These receptors originate from a woman in her 30s in good health.

This chain links TRBV3-1 with TRBJ2-3, with a tentative D call TRBD2 (6 bases). With 5 bases removed from V and 3 bases from J, the gap between germline ends came to 15 bases. The CDR3 is made up of 15 amino acids. Germline V CDR1 and CDR2: LGHDT, YNNKEL (reference sequence). In DNA, the CDR3 is TGTGCCAGCAGCACCAGACTAGGAAGAACAGATACGCAGTATTTT. This gives the protein CASSTRLGRTDTQYF.

The chain combines TRBV2 with TRBJ1-1; D is uncertain. This CDR3 comprises 13 residues. CDR1 and CDR2 from the germline V gene are SNHLY and FYNNEI. V was pared by 7 bases and J by 2 bases, with 11 bases between. CDR3 protein: CASKDRRNTEAFF. CDR3 DNA: TGTGCCAGCAAGGATAGGAGAAACACTGAAGCTTTCTTT.

Of note for this clonotype: A single base separates this from a much larger clone, so it may be a read error. This chain links TRBV6-6 with TRBJ2-3, with D tentatively TRBD2 (6 bases). The V gene's germline CDR1 is MNHNY and CDR2 SVGAGI (reference sequence). The ends were cut back, 6 bases at V and 4 bases at J, with 20 bases in the middle. The CDR3 loop spans 16 amino acids. The chain's CDR3 is CASRRGATHLADTQYF. As DNA, the CDR3 is TGTGCCAGCAGGCGGGGAGCTACCCACCTCGCAGATACGCAGTATTTT.

This chain joins TRBV27 and TRBJ2-3, with D unclear. This CDR3 has 13 residues. Germline CDR1 and CDR2: MNHEY and SMNVEV (reference sequence). Trimming left V 6 bases short and J 2 bases short, with 9 bases between. The CDR3, as DNA: TGTGCCAGCAGGGAGCCGGACACAGATACGCAGTATTTT. It specifies CASREPDTDTQYF.